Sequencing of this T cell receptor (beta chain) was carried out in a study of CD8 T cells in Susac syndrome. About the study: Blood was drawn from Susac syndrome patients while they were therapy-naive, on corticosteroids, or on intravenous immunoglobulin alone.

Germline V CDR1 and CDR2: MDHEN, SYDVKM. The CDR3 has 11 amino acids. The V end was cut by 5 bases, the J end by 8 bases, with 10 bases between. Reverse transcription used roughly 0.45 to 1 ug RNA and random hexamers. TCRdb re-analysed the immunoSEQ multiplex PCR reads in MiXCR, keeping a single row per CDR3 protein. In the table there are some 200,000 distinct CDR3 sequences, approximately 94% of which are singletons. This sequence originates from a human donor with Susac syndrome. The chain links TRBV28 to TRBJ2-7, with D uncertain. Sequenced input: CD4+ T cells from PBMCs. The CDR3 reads CASSDVLKQYF. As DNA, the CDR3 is TGTGCCAGCAGTGACGTTTTGAAGCAGTACTTC. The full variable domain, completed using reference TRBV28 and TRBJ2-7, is DVKVTQSSRYLVKRTGEKVFLECVQDMDHENMFWYRQDPGLGLRLIYFSYDVKMKEKGDIPEGYSVSREKKERFSLILESASTNQTSMYLCASSDVLKQYFGPGTRLTVT.